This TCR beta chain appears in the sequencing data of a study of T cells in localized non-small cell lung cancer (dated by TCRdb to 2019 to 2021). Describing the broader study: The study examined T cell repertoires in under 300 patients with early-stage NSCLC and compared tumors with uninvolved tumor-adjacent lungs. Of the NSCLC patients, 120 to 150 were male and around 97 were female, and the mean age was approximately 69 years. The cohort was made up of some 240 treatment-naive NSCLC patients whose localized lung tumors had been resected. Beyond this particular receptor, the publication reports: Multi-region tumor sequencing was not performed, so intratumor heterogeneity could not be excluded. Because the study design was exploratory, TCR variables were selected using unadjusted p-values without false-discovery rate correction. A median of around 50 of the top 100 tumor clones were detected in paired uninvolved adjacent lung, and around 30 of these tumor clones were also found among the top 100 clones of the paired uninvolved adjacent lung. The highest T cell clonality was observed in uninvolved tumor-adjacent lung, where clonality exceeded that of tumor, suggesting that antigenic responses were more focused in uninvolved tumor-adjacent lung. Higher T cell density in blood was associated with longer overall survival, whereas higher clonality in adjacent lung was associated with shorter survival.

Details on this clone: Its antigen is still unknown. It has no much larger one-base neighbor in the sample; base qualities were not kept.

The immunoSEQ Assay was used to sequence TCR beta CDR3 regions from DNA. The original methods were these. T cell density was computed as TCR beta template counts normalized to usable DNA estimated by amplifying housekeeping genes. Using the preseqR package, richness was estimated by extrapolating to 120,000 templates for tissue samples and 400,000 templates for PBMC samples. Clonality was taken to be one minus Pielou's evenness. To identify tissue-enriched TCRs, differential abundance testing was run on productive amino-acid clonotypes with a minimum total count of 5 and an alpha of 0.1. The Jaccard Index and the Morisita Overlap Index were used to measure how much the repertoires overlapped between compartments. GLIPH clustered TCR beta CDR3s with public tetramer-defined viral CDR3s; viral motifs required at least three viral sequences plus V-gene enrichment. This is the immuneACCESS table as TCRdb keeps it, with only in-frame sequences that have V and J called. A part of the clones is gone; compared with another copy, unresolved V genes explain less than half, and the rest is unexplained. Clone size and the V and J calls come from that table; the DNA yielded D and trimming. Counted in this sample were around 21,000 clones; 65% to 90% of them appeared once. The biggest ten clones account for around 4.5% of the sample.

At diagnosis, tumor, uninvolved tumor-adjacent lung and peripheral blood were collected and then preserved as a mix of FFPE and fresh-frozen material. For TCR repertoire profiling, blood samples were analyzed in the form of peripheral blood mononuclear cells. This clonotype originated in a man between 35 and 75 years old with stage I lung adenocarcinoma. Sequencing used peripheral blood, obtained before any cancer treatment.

The nucleotide sequence reads as follows: TGTGCCAGCAGCATAATCCCCTTATATAACTATGGCTACACCTTC. This translates into CASSIIPLYNYGYTF. The chain is assembled from TRBV28 and TRBJ1-2; the D gene assignment is ambiguous. The germline V gene yields MDHEN for CDR1 and SYDVKM for CDR2. V gives up 6 bases and J gives up 1 base, and the segment between their germline ends measures 15 bases. The CDR3 contains 15 residues, cysteine and phenylalanine counted. CDR3 DNA is the only sequence kept; it has 45 bases, read in frame from the first base.